This T cell receptor (beta chain) derives from a study of T cells in Graves' hyperthyroidism and ophthalmopathy. Turning to the study itself: The authors collected peripheral blood at initial diagnosis, before any treatment.

The CDR3 regions of TCR beta were amplified from RNA transcripts. In the first-round RT-PCR of the TCR CDR3, the HTBI primer set was used. TCRdb reprocessed the multiplex PCR reads with MiXCR, giving one entry per CDR3 protein. The table lists approximately 590,000 distinct CDR3 sequences, 15% to 18% of them singletons. These patients, aged 18 to 65, had recently diagnosed hyperthyroidism lasting under 2 months. Extraction of PBMCs used roughly 9.6 ml of fresh peripheral blood. Germline V gene sequence: CDR1 DFQATT, CDR2 SNEGSKA (reference sequence). The trim removed 0 bases at V and 2 bases at J, leaving 9 bases unmatched. The CDR3 is 16 amino acids.

This receptor was identified in a woman aged 25 to 45 with Graves' hyperthyroidism. The material sequenced was blood. This sequence joins TRBV20-1 and TRBJ2-7; 8 nucleotides agree with TRBD2. The CDR3 here is CSARDYGSGGPYEQYF. The DNA for the CDR3 is TGCAGTGCTAGAGATTATGGGTCGGGAGGGCCCTACGAGCAGTACTTC.